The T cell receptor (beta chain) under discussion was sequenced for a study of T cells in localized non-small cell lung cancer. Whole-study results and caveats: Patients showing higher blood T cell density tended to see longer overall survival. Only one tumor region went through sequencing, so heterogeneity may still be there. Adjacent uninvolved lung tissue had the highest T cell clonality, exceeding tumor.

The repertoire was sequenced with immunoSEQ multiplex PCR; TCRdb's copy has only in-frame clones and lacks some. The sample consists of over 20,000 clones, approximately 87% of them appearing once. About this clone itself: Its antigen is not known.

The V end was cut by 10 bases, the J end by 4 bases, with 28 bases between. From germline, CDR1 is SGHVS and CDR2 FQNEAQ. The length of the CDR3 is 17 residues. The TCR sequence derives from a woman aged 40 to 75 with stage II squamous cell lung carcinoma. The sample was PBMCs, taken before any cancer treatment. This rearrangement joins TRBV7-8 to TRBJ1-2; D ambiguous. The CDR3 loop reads CATTSGPSPGLGYGYTF. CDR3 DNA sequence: TGTGCCACCACTAGTGGGCCAAGCCCGGGGTTGGGCTATGGCTACACCTTC.